Following are 3 T cell receptor beta chains from one sample sequenced in a study of regulatory T cells in long-lasting Graves disease. Combining iRepertoire HTBI primers with Arm-PCR of CDR3 regions, the authors built TCR beta libraries. A single record per CDR3 protein comes from TCRdb applying MiXCR to the multiplex PCR reads. This sample has fewer than 450,000 distinct CDR3 sequences; 23% occur once, and the top ten carry roughly 26%. Time point given: persistent/refractory GD, antithyroid drugs over 5 years with positive TRAb. Extracted PBMC RNA gave rise to the TCR library. Source: peripheral blood mononuclear cells (PBMCs), taken when the disease was refractory, from a patient treated with antithyroid drugs. The receptors stem from a female donor with Graves disease.

In its sample, this clonotype was seen many times. The gene calls are TRBV20-1 and TRBJ2-5, with unresolved D. The V gene lost 0 bases and the J gene lost 5 bases, with 10 bases spanning the gap. The length of the CDR3 is 13 residues. Germline V gene data show CDR1 as DFQATT and CDR2 as SNEGSKA (reference sequence). CDR3 DNA: TGCAGTGCTAGAGATAGCTATGGCGAGACCCAGTACTTC. Protein: CSARDSYGETQYF.

This clonotype was observed a handful of times. The chain has TRBV30 and TRBJ2-1, with D maybe TRBD2 (5 bases). V dropped 0 bases and J dropped 4 bases, with 13 bases sitting between them. Germline CDR1 is GTSNPN and CDR2 is SVGIG (reference sequence). The CDR3 consists of 15 residues. The CDR3 sequence is CAWSVKRLQYNEQFF. The CDR3 DNA sequence: TGTGCCTGGAGTGTAAAGCGGCTGCAATACAATGAGCAGTTCTTC.

In this sample, this clonotype turned up many times. The junction and the germline gene differ at one end; a read error may be behind it. The chain uses TRBV5-1 and TRBJ2-2; weak D call: TRBD1 (5 bases). The germline gives CDR1 SGHRS, CDR2 YFSETQ. The CDR3 is made up of 13 amino acids. In DNA form, the CDR3 reads TGTGCCAGCAGCTCCAGGGTCACCGGGGAGCTGTTTTTT. Translated, it gives CASSSRVTGELFF.